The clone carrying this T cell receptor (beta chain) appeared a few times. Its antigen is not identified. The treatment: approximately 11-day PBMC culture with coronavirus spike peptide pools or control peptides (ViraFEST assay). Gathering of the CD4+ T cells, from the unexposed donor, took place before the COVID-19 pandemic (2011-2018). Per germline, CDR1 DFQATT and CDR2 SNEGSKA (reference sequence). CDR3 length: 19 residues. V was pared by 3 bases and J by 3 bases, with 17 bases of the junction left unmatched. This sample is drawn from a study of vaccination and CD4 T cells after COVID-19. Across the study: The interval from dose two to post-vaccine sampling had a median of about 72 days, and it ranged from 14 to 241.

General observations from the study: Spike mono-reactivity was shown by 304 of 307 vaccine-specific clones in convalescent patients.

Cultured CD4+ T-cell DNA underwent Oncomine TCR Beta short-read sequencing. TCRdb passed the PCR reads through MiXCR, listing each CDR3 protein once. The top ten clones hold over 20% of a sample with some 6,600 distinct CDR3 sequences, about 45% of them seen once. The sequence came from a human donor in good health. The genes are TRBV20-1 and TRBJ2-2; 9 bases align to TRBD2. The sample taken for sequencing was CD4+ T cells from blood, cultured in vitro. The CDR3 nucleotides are TGCAGTGCTAGTGCGTCCCGGGGGGTCATAGCGGGAGACACCGGGGAGCTGTTTTTT. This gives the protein CSASASRGVIAGDTGELFF.